This TCR beta chain came from a study of cytomegalovirus exposure and HLA in healthy donors. The V and J ends lost 4 bases and 8 bases, in that order; junction bases with no gene match: 6. The CDR3 is made up of 14 amino acids. The germline V gene encodes CDR1 SGDLS and CDR2 YYNGEE. This clone turned up a few times. The study ran its PCR with 60 Vbeta and 13 Jbeta primers. Profiling relied on immunoSEQ multiplex PCR, and the TCRdb table lists in-frame clones only, not all of them. Of some 200,000 clones listed, about 9.4% are singletons. This clonotype was obtained from a woman in her thirties in good health and CMV-seropositive. This chain connects TRBV9 to TRBJ2-3; TRBD2 agrees at 11 bases. The sequenced material came from PBMCs. CDR3 amino acids: CASSSTSGRGTQYF. CDR3 DNA sequence: TGTGCCAGCAGCAGTACTAGCGGGAGAGGTACGCAGTATTTT.